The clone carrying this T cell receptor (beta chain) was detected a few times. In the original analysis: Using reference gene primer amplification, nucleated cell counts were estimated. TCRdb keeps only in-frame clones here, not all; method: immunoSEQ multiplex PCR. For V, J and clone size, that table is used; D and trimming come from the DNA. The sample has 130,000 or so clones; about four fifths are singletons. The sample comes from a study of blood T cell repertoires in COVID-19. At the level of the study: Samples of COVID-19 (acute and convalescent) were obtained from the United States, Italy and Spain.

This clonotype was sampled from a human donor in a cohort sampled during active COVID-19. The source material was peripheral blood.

The CDR3 region has the DNA TGTGCCAGCACCCAAGGGAGTACAGGGGACTACGAGCAGTACTTC. Encoded protein: CASTQGSTGDYEQYF. This chain joins TRBV28 and TRBJ2-7; TRBD1 agrees at 7 bases. Trimming at V came to 7 bases and at J to 3 bases, leaving 12 bases not matched to a gene. There are 15 residues in the CDR3. The germline V gene has CDR1 MDHEN and CDR2 SYDVKM.